One T cell receptor (beta chain) is described in this entry. Its antigen is still unknown. Treatment meaning: oral pan-JAK inhibitor, 5-10 mg twice daily. Germline CDR1 and CDR2: MNHEY and SVGAGI. CDR3 size: 14 residues. Losses at the gene ends were 6 bases for V and 2 bases for J; bases not matched to a gene: 5. These data are taken from a study of CD8+ T cells in alopecia areata. Study-wide results and limits: Especially in alopecia totalis/universalis, lesional scalp showed greater clonality than normal scalp did.

Following extraction, RNA underwent reverse transcription to cDNA, which served as the sequencing template. TCRdb's table, derived via immunoSEQ multiplex PCR, lists solely in-frame clones and lacks some. This sample has 190,000 or so clones; about 60% occur once, and the top ten carry 10% to 15%. The rearrangement uses TRBV6-5 and TRBJ2-5, with 8 bases lining up with TRBD1. The TCR comes from a human donor with alopecia areata. The sequenced sample was CD8+ T cells sorted from blood, obtained at week 24, from a patient treated with tofacitinib. Here the CDR3 DNA reads TGTGCCAGCAGATCGGACAGGGAGCAAGAGACCCAGTACTTC. Encoded protein: CASRSDREQETQYF.